The present T cell receptor beta chain was sequenced within a study of control samples from healthy donors and cancer patients. TCRdb keeps only in-frame clones here, not all; method: immunoSEQ multiplex PCR. Here the sample table reports some 190,000 clones. Between the trimmed V and J ends, which lost 2 bases and 8 bases, there was a span of 12 bases. There are 13 residues in the CDR3. Germline V gene sequence: CDR1 MNHEY, CDR2 SVGAGI. The receptor was derived from a woman in her twenties or thirties in good health. The rearrangement uses TRBV6-5 and TRBJ1-2; D is unresolved. Sequenced material: blood. This chain's CDR3 is CASSYVGSDGYTF. For the CDR3, the DNA is TGTGCCAGCAGTTACGTTGGGTCTGACGGCTACACCTTC.